This T cell receptor beta chain was found in a study of T cell responses to AZD1222 COVID-19 vaccine. Findings and limits, study-wide: Females outnumbered males among donors, who were mostly white British; clonal diversity was possibly underestimated. Dominant at 160-218 and 743-854, vaccine-associated CD4 TCRs also spanned spike. Two doses of AZD1222 preceded a rise in Spike-specific TCR breadth and depth. It was only a handful of AZD1222 recipients who were seropositive at baseline.

Profiled with immunoSEQ multiplex PCR; TCRdb holds only in-frame clones, not every one. Found here are 100,000 to 150,000 clones, 88% of them singletons; the top ten hold over 6.5%. Remarks on this clone: As yet, its antigen is unknown.

This CDR3 comprises 15 residues. The ends lost 1 base at V and 0 bases at J; junction bases unmatched: 2. CDR1 is SGDLS and CDR2 is YYNGEE in the germline V gene. The material sequenced was peripheral blood, taken on day 0 of AZD1222 vaccination. This chain uses TRBV9 with TRBJ1-1; TRBD1 agrees at 8 bases. The source of this sequence is an adult in good health. In DNA form, the CDR3 reads TGTGCCAGCAGCGTAAGGACAGGGATGAACACTGAAGCTTTCTTT. This translates into CASSVRTGMNTEAFF.